The next 10 T cell receptor beta chains were all read from a single sample in a study of breast tumors, draining lymph nodes, adjacent tissues. TCRdb analysed the multiplex PCR reads with MiXCR anew, one entry per CDR3 protein. The sample lists 150,000 to 200,000 distinct CDR3 sequences; around 29% were seen once. The lymph nodes were axillary draining lymph nodes from breast cancer patients. Sequencing was done on a sample of axillary lymph node tissue. These receptor sequences come from a female donor with breast cancer. Some clones in this sample may be carry-over from other donors' samples.

This clonotype was found once. The chain combines TRBV7-3 with TRBJ2-1, with D uncertain. V lost 5 bases and J 0 bases, leaving 11 bases between the germline ends. CDR1 and CDR2 from the germline V gene are SGHTA and FQGTGA. The CDR3 covers 15 residues. This CDR3 is CASSLDPSSYNEQFF. CDR3 nucleotides: TGTGCCAGCAGCCTTGACCCGAGCTCCTACAATGAGCAGTTCTTC.

This chain links TRBV2 with TRBJ2-3; a weak D match, TRBD2 (8 bases). This CDR3 region has 18 residues. Deletions cut 6 bases from V and 0 bases from J, with 22 bases between. CDR1 and CDR2 (germline): SNHLY, FYNNEI. The CDR3 DNA sequence: TGTGCCAGCAGCCGACAGGGCACTAGCGGCTCTAGCACAGATACGCAGTATTTT. It translates to CASSRQGTSGSSTDTQYF.

This clonotype was seen a handful of times. A much larger clonotype is one base distant, so this may be a read error. The chain links TRBV9 to TRBJ2-1; 7 bases are shared with TRBD2. Per the germline V gene, CDR1 is SGDLS and CDR2 is YYNGEE. This CDR3 is 15 amino acids long. CDR3 in amino acids: CASSVVTGGNGEPFF. The CDR3 bases are TGTGCCAGCAGCGTAGTTACGGGGGGTAATGGTGAGCCGTTCTTC.

The chain links TRBV20-1 to TRBJ2-2; TRBD1 might be the D (6 bases). Germline V gene data show CDR1 as DFQATT and CDR2 as SNEGSKA (reference sequence). The CDR3 spans 13 residues. V lost 2 bases and J lost 4, with 8 bases in between. In nucleotides, the CDR3 is TGCAGTGCTAGACAGGGGCCCACCGGGGAGCTGTTTTTT. Protein product: CSARQGPTGELFF.

V and J are TRBV7-7 and TRBJ2-2; 9 bases align to TRBD2. The CDR3 contains 15 residues. Germline-derived CDR1 and CDR2 are SSHAT and FNYEAQ (reference sequence). The CDR3, as DNA: TGTGCTAGAGATTCGGGCGGGGGGGTTACCGGGGAGCTGTTTTTT. Translated: CARDSGGGVTGELFF.

The chain joins TRBV2 to TRBJ1-4; 8 nucleotides align to TRBD1. The CDR3 covers 16 residues. The germline V gene has CDR1 SNHLY and CDR2 FYNNEI. The ends lost 8 bases at V and 7 bases at J; junction bases unmatched: 15. CDR3 residues: CASVDSGYGTGEKLFF. The CDR3 region has the DNA TGTGCCAGCGTTGATAGCGGGTACGGGACAGGTGAAAAACTGTTTTTT. Together with reference TRBV2 and TRBJ1-4, the CDR3 gives the full variable domain: EPEVTQTPSHQVTQMGQEVILRCVPISNHLYFYWYRQILGQKVEFLVSFYNNEISEKSEIFDDQFSVERPDGSNFTLKIRSTKLEDSAMYFCASVDSGYGTGEKLFFGSGTQLSVL.

This clonotype occurred many times. The chain is built from TRBV28 and TRBJ2-7, with D uncertain. The ends were cut back, 5 bases at V and 5 bases at J, with 13 bases in the middle. CDR1 and CDR2 from the germline V gene are MDHEN and SYDVKM. The CDR3 consists of 13 residues. The CDR3 spells CASSRGSWDEQYF. CDR3 bases: TGTGCCAGCAGTAGAGGCTCTTGGGACGAGCAGTACTTC.

The V call is TRBV18, the J call TRBJ2-7, with D tentatively TRBD2 (5 bases). The germline V gene has CDR1 KGHSH and CDR2 LQKENI. This CDR3 is 13 amino acids long. V was pared by 3 bases and J by 3 bases, with 9 bases between. CDR3 sequence: CASSPRGVYEQYF. As DNA, the CDR3 is TGTGCCAGCTCACCTCGGGGAGTCTACGAGCAGTACTTC.

This chain uses TRBV20-1 with TRBJ2-5; 8 positions agree with TRBD2. CDR1 is DFQATT and CDR2 is SNEGSKA in the germline V gene (reference sequence). The CDR3 has 14 amino acids. Trimming at V came to 0 bases and at J to 4 bases, leaving 4 bases not matched to a gene. CDR3 amino acids: CSARDLAGGETQYF. In DNA, the CDR3 is TGCAGTGCTAGAGATTTGGCGGGGGGAGAGACCCAGTACTTC.

This clonotype was observed at least ten times. The V gene is TRBV20-1, the J gene TRBJ2-5, with 7 nucleotides matching TRBD1. The germline CDR1 and CDR2 sequences are DFQATT and SNEGSKA (reference sequence). V lost 3 bases to trimming and J lost 5 bases; unmatched junction nucleotides: 9. The CDR3 is made up of 14 amino acids. The CDR3 bases are TGCAGTGCTAGGCCCCTGACAGGGCCGGAGACCCAGTACTTC. The encoded protein is CSARPLTGPETQYF.